The clone carrying this T cell receptor (beta chain) came up a few times. Its antigen remains unidentified. This specimen belongs to a study of cytomegalovirus exposure and HLA in healthy donors. Study-wide context: Sequencing of 150 million to 200 million T cells in an earlier analysis found 100 million or so unique TCR beta sequences.

Study-wide results and limits: For presence/absence analyses, sequencing depth was assumed to be roughly uniform across donors. Cytomegalovirus association was assigned to over 150 TCR beta chains.

The CDR3 runs to 14 residues. In germline, CDR1 is MNHEY, CDR2 SVGAGI. V lost 1 base and J 6 bases, leaving 10 bases between the germline ends. It was with 60 Vbeta and 13 Jbeta primers that the PCR ran. Profiling relied on immunoSEQ multiplex PCR, and the TCRdb table lists in-frame clones only, not all of them. Among around 150,000 clones listed, about three quarters were seen once. Sequenced input: PBMCs. The sequence derives from a woman aged 40 to 50 in good health and CMV-seropositive. The genes are TRBV6-5 and TRBJ2-1, with a possible D match to TRBD1 (6 bases). The CDR3 is CASSYYARGNEQFF. In DNA form, the CDR3 reads TGTGCCAGCAGTTACTACGCCAGGGGCAATGAGCAGTTCTTC.